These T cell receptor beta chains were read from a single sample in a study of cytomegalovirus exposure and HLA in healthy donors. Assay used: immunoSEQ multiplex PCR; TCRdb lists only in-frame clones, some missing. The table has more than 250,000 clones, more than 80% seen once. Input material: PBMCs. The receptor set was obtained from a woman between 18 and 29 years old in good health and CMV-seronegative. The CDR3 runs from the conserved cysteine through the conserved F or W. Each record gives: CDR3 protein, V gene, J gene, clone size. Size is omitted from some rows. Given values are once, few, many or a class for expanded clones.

CASATGLAPGGGQYF	TRBV5-4	TRBJ2-5	once
CASSDRQGTDTQYF	TRBV27	TRBJ2-3	NA
CASRPGLAGGPSYEQYF	TRBV5-4	TRBJ2-7	NA
CASSYGTGSWGETQYF	TRBV6-5	TRBJ2-5	once
CASSLNRGKPQHF	TRBV27	TRBJ1-5	NA
CASSTQTGNEKLFF	TRBV6-6	TRBJ1-4	NA
CASSWHGSATYNEQFF	TRBV7-2	TRBJ2-1	NA
CASSLLELAGPDTQYF	TRBV28	TRBJ2-3	NA
CASSLSAGMVNTEAFF	TRBV27	TRBJ1-1	once
CASSWDSLSYEQYF	TRBV27	TRBJ2-7	NA
CSVWAAGLAGGEPFF	TRBV29-1	TRBJ2-1	NA